This TCR beta chain was sequenced during a study of blood T cell repertoires in COVID-19. Study at large: PBMCs, B-cell-depleted T cells, or T cells were the source of the cDNA or gDNA that made up the material.

Per the original methods: Estimated nucleated cell counts came from reference gene primer amplification. Generated by immunoSEQ multiplex PCR, the TCRdb table keeps only in-frame clones and is missing some. That table furnishes V, J and clone size, whereas the DNA furnished D and trimming. The repertoire has about 200,000 clones, 80% to 90% of them found once; the top ten carry roughly 2.2%. This clone was seen only once. The sample consisted of peripheral blood. The clonotype was recovered from a woman aged 45-65 years with acute or convalescent COVID-19.

This CDR3 is CASSLEGGELFF. The CDR3 DNA is TGTGCCAGCAGCCTAGAGGGGGGGGAACTGTTTTTT. The V gene is TRBV7-2, the J gene TRBJ1-4; D is possibly TRBD1 (6 bases). The V gene lost 5 bases and the J gene lost 12 bases, with 13 bases spanning the gap. Germline CDR1 SGHTA, CDR2 FQGNSA. This CDR3 has 12 residues.